These T cell receptor beta chains were read from a single sample in a study of immune heterogeneity within non-small cell lung tumors. TCRdb re-called the multiplex PCR reads through MiXCR, storing one row per CDR3 protein. The repertoire holds 20,000 to 25,000 distinct CDR3 sequences, around 30% seen once, with about 4% in the top ten. The sample comprised lung tumor tissue. The receptors were gathered from a man aged 35 to 55 with non-small cell lung cancer. CDR3s include the opening cysteine and the closing phenylalanine or tryptophan. The D gene is left open where the match is weak. Size is stated for part of the rows, as once, few or many counts, or as a class when the clone is expanded.

V	J	D	size	CDR3
TRBV10-2	TRBJ2-2	TRBD2	few	CASRVAGTTGELFF
TRBV6-1	TRBJ1-5	.	many	CASRLTGRSGDQPQHF
TRBV6-2/TRBV6-3	TRBJ1-4	.	.	CARRSFGTANEKLFF
TRBV6-2/TRBV6-3	TRBJ1-1	TRBD1	.	CASKGRGDTESFF
TRBV5-4	TRBJ2-1	.	.	CASSLGGIAYNEQFF
TRBV20-1	TRBJ2-1	TRBD1	many	CSASFGTGVNEQFF
TRBV5-1	TRBJ2-5	TRBD1	.	CASSPDRGRETQYF
TRBV5-4	TRBJ2-1	TRBD1	once	CASSLGQGGYNEQFF
TRBV6-1	TRBJ2-2	.	medium-sized	CASSWGDRNTGELFF
TRBV20-1	TRBJ2-3	.	medium-sized	CSARRLGGDTQYF
TRBV5-1	TRBJ1-3	.	many	CASSEGGSSGNTIYF
TRBV20-1	TRBJ1-5	TRBD1	.	CSATQGDPNQPQHF
TRBV20-1	TRBJ2-1	TRBD1	medium-sized	CSARPSGQGQFF
TRBV7-9	TRBJ2-7	.	few	CASSLVSPGETYEQYF
TRBV5-1	TRBJ1-1	.	.	CASSPEIFTEAFF
TRBV9	TRBJ2-7	TRBD1	.	CASSVDQGAGYEQYF
TRBV30	TRBJ1-5	.	.	CAWSKRTVMENQPQHF
TRBV5-5	TRBJ2-6	.	few	CASSRQSSGANVLTF
TRBV10-3	TRBJ2-7	.	medium-sized	CAIRGQSYEQYF
TRBV27	TRBJ1-1	.	many	CASRETSTEAFF
TRBV9	TRBJ1-2	.	few	CASSEGSGYGYTF
TRBV5-5	TRBJ2-2	.	.	CAIKAETNTGELFF
TRBV7-9	TRBJ2-1	TRBD1	.	CASSLDRTGNEQFF
TRBV9	TRBJ1-1	TRBD1	.	CGSSPPTGEGTEAFF
TRBV27	TRBJ2-7	TRBD1	medium-sized	CASTQDRAPYEQYF
TRBV7-2	TRBJ2-7	TRBD2	.	CASSSIGRGTSGTYEQYF
TRBV19	TRBJ2-1	TRBD2	many	CASSIGLARSSYNEQFF
TRBV12-3/TRBV12-4	TRBJ1-1	.	once	CASSPWTNTEAFF
TRBV28	TRBJ1-6	.	medium-sized	CASALRQHSPLHF
TRBV4-2	TRBJ2-2	TRBD2	.	CARSQDPPRGGSPGGELFF
TRBV30	TRBJ1-6	.	.	CAWSVLEGTLAPLHF
TRBV2	TRBJ2-2	TRBD2	.	CASSPLRETGELFF
TRBV11-3	TRBJ2-2	.	.	CASRQGLISNTGELFF
TRBV6-2/TRBV6-3	TRBJ2-7	.	.	CASSKRGVGAYEQYF
TRBV24-1	TRBJ2-7	TRBD2	.	CTTSEGTSGSSYEQYF
TRBV15	TRBJ1-5	TRBD1	.	CATSGQDMSTQPQHF
TRBV9	TRBJ2-1	.	.	CASSPRTNLYNEQFF